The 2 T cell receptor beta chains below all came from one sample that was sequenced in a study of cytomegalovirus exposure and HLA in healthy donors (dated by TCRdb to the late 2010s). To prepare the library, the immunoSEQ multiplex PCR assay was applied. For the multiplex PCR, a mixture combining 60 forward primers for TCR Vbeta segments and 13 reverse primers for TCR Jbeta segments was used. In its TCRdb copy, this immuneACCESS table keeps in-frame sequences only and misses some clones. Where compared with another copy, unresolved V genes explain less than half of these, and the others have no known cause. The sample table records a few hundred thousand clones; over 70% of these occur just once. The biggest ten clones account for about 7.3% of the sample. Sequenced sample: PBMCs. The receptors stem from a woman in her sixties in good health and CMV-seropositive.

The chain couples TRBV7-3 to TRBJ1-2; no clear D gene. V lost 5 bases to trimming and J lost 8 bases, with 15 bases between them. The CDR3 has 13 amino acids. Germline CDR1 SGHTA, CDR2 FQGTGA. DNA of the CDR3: TGTGCCAGCAGCACCGACACGAGCCACGGCTACACCTTC. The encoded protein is CASSTDTSHGYTF.

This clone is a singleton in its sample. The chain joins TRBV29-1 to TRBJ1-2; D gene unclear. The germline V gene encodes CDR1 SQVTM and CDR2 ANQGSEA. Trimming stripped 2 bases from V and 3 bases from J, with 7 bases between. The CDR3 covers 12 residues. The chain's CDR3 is CSVEQTYYGYTF. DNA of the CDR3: TGCAGCGTTGAACAGACTTACTATGGCTACACCTTC.